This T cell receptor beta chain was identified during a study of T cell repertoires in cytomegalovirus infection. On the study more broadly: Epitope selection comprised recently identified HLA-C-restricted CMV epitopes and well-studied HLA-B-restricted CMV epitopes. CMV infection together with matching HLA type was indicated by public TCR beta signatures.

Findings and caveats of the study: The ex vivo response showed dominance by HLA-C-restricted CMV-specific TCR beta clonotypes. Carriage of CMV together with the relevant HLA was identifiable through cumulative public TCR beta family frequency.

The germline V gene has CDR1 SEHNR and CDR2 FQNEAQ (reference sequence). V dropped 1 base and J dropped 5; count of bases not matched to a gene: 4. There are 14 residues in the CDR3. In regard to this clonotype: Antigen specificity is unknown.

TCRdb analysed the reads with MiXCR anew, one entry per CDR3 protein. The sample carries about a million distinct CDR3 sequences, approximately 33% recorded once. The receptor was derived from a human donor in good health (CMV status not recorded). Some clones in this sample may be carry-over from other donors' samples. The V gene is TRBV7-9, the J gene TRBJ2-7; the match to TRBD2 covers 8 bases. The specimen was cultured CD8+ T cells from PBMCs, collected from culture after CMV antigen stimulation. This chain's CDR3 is CASSLGGSGDEQYF. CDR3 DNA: TGTGCCAGCAGCTTAGGTGGTAGCGGGGACGAGCAGTACTTC.